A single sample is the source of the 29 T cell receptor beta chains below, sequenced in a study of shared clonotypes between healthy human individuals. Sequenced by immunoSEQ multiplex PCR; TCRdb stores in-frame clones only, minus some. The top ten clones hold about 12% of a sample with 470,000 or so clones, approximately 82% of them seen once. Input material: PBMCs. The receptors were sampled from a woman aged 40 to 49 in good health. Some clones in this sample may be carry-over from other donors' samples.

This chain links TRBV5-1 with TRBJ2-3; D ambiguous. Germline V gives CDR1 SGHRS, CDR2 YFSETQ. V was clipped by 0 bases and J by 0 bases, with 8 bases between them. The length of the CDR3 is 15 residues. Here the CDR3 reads CASSLGAVSTDTQYF. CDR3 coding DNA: TGCGCCAGCAGCTTGGGTGCGGTTAGCACAGATACGCAGTATTTT.

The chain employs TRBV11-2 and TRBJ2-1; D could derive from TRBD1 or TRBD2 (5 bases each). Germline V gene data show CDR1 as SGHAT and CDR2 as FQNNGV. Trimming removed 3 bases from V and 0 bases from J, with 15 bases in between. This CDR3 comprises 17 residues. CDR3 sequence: CASSFTRGVSSYNEQFF. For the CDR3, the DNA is TGTGCCAGCAGCTTTACGAGAGGGGTAAGCTCCTACAATGAGCAGTTCTTC.

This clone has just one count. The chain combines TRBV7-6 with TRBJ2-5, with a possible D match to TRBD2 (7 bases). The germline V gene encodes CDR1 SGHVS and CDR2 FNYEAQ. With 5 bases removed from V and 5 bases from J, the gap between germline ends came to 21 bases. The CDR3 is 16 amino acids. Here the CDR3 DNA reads TGTGCCAGCAGCCATCCCTTCCAGGGGAGGGGGGAGACCCAGTACTTC. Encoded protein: CASSHPFQGRGETQYF. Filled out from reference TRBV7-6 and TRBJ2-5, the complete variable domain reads GAGVSQSPRYKVTKRGQDVALRCDPISGHVSLYWYRQALGQGPEFLTYFNYEAQQDKSGLPNDRFSAERPEGSISTLTIQRTEQRDSAMYRCASSHPFQGRGETQYFGPGTRLLVL.

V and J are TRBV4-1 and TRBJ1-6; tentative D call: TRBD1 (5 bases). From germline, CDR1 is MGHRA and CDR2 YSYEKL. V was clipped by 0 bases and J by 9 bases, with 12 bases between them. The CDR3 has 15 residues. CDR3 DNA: TGCGCCAGCAGCCAAGAGGAGGGGCAGGGTTCACCCCTCCACTTT. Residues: CASSQEEGQGSPLHF.

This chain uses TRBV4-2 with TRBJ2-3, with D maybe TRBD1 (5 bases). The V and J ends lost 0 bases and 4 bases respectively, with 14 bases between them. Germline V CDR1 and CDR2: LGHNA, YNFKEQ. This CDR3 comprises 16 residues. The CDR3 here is CASSQDIAGSADTQYF. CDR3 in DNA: TGTGCCAGCAGCCAAGATATTGCAGGGTCCGCAGATACGCAGTATTTT.

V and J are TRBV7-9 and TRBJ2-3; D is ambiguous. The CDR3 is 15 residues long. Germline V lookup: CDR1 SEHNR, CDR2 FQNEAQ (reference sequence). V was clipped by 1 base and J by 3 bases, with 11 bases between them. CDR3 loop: CASSLEFQVTDTQYF. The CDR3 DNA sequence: TGTGCCAGCAGCTTAGAGTTTCAGGTGACAGATACGCAGTATTTT.

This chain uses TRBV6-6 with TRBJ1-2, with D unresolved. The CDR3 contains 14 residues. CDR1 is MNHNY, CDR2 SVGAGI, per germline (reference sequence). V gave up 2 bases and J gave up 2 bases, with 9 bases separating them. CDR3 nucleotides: TGTGCCAGCAGTTACGCCCCACTAAACTATGGCTACACCTTC. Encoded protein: CASSYAPLNYGYTF.

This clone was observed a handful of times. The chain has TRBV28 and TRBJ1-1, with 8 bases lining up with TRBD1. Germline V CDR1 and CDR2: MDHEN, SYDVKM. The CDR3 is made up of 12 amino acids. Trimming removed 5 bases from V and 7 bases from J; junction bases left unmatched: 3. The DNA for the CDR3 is TGTGCCAGCAGTGCCGGGACAGGTGAAGCTTTCTTT. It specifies CASSAGTGEAFF.

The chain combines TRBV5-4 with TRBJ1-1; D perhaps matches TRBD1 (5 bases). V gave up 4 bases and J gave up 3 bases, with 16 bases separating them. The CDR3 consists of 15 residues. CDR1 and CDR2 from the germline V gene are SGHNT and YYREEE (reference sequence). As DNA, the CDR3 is TGTGCCAGCAGCGGCCCAGGGAAAGCGGACACTGAAGCTTTCTTT. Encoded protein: CASSGPGKADTEAFF. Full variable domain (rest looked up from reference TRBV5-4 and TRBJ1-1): ETGVTQSPTHLIKTRGQQVTLRCSSQSGHNTVSWYQQALGQGPQFIFQYYREEENGRGNFPPRFSGLQFPNYSSELNVNALELDDSALYLCASSGPGKADTEAFFGQGTRLTVV.

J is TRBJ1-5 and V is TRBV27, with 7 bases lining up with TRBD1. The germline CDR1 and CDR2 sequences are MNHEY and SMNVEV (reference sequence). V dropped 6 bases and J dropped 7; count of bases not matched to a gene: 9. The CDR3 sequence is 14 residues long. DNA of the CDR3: TGTGCCAGCAGCTCGTCAGGGGGAGTCCAGCCCCAGCATTTT. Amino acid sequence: CASSSSGGVQPQHF.

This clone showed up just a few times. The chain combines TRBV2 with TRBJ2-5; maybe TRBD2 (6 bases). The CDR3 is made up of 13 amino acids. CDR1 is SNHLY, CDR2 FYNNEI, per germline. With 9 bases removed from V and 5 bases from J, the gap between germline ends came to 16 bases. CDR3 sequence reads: CASSREVAETQYF. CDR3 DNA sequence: TGTGCCAGTTCCAGGGAGGTAGCCGAGACCCAGTACTTC.

The CDR3: CASSEGGNEQFF. The CDR3 bases are TGTGCCAGCAGCGAAGGGGGGAATGAGCAGTTCTTC. The chain has TRBV9 and TRBJ2-1; D tentatively fits TRBD1 or TRBD2 (6 bases each). The CDR3 has 12 amino acids. The V gene lost 3 bases and the J gene lost 7 bases, with 8 bases spanning the gap. Germline CDR1 reads SGDLS; CDR2 reads YYNGEE.

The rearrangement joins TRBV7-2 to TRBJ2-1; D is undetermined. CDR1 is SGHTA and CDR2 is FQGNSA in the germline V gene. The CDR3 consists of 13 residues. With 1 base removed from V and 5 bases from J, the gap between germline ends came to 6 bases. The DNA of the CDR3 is TGTGCCAGCAGCTTAGGGCAGCACAATGAGCAGTTCTTC. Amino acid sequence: CASSLGQHNEQFF. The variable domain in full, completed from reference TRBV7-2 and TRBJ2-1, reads GAGVSQSPSNKVTEKGKDVELRCDPISGHTALYWYRQSLGQGLEFLIYFQGNSAPDKSGLPSDRFSAERTGGSVSTLTIQRTQQEDSAVYLCASSLGQHNEQFFGPGTRLTVL.

CDR3 loop: CASSQGGSSYEQYF. Written as DNA, the CDR3 is TGTGCCAGCAGCCAAGGTGGGAGCTCCTACGAGCAGTACTTC. This rearrangement joins TRBV7-6 to TRBJ2-7; maybe TRBD2 (5 bases). CDR1 is SGHVS, CDR2 FNYEAQ, per germline. Between the trimmed V and J ends, which lost 5 bases and 0 bases, there was a span of 11 bases. The CDR3 is 14 residues long.

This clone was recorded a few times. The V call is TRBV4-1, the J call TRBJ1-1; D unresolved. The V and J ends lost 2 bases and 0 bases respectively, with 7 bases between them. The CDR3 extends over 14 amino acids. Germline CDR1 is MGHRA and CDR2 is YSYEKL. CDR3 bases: TGCGCCAGCAGCCAATGGGCCATGAACACTGAAGCTTTCTTT. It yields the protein CASSQWAMNTEAFF.

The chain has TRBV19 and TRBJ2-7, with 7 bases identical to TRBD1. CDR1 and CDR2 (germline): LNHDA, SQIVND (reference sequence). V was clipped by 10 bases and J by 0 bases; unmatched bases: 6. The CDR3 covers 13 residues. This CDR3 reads CATRQGGSYEQYF. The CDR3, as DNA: TGTGCCACACGACAGGGTGGCTCCTACGAGCAGTACTTC.

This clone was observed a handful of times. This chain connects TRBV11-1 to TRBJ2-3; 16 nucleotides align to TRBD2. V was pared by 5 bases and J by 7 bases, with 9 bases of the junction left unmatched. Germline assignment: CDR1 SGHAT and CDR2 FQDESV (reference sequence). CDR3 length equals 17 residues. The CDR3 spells CASSPGTSGRAWNTQYF. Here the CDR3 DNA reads TGTGCCAGCAGCCCTGGGACTAGCGGGAGGGCCTGGAATACGCAGTATTTT.

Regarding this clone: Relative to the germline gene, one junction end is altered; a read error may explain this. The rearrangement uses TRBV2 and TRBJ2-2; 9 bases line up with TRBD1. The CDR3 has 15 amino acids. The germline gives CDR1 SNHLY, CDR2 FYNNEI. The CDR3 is CASRRDRANTGELLF. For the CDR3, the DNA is TGTGCCAGCAGAAGGGACAGGGCCAACACCGGGGAGCTGCTTTTT.

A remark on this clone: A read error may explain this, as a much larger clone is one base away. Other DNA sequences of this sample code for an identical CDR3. CDR3 loop: CASSLGTGGLITEAFF. The CDR3 DNA sequence: TGCGCCAGCAGCTTGGGGACAGGGGGTCTGATCACTGAAGCTTTCTTT. V is TRBV5-1 and J is TRBJ1-1; 10 bases map to TRBD1. This CDR3 region has 16 residues. The J segment lost 4 bases and the V segment lost 0 bases, leaving 6 bases of the junction unmatched. Germline V CDR1 and CDR2: SGHRS, YFSETQ. The variable domain in full, completed from reference TRBV5-1 and TRBJ1-1, reads KAGVTQTPRYLIKTRGQQVTLSCSPISGHRSVSWYQQTPGQGLQFLFEYFSETQRNKGNFPGRFSGRQFSNSRSEMNVSTLELGDSALYLCASSLGTGGLITEAFFGQGTRLTVV.

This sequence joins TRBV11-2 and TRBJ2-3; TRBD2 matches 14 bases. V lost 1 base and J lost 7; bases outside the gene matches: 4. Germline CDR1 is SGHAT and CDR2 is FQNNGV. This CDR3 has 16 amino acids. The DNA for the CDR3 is TGTGCCAGCAGCTTAGGACTAGCGGGAGGGGCGAATACGCAGTATTTT. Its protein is CASSLGLAGGANTQYF.

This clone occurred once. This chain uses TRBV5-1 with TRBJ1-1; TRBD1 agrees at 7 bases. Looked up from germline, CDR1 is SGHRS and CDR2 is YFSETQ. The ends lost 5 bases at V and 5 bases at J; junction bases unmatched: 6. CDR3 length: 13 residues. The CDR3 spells CASRTGTETEAFF. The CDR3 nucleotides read TGCGCCAGCAGGACAGGGACGGAGACTGAAGCTTTCTTT. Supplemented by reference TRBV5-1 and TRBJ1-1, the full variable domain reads KAGVTQTPRYLIKTRGQQVTLSCSPISGHRSVSWYQQTPGQGLQFLFEYFSETQRNKGNFPGRFSGRQFSNSRSEMNVSTLELGDSALYLCASRTGTETEAFFGQGTRLTVV.

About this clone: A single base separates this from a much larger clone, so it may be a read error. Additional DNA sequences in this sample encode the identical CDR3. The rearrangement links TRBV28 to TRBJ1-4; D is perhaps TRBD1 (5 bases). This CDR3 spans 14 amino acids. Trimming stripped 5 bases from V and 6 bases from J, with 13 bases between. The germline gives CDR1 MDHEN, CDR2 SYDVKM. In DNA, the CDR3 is TGTGCCAGCAGTGGCAGGGACTTAGATGAAAAACTGTTTTTT. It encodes CASSGRDLDEKLFF.

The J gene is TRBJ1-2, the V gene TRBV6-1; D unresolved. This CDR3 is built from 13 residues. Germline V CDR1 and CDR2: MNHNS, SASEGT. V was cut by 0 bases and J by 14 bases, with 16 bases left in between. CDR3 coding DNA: TGTGCCAGCAGTGAAGCTTGGGCTAAGGAATTGACCTTC. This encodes CASSEAWAKELTF.

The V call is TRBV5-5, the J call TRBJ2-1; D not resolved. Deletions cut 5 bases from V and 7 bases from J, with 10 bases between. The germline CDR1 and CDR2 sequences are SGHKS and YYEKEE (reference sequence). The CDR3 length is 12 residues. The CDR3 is CASRSLGNEQFF. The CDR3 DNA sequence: TGTGCCAGCAGATCTCTAGGAAATGAGCAGTTCTTC.

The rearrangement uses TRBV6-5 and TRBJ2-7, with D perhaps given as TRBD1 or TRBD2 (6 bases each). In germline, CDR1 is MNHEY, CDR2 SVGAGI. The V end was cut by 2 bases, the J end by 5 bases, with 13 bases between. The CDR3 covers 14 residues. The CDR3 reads CASSYVQGGHEQYF. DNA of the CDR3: TGTGCCAGCAGTTACGTACAGGGAGGACACGAGCAGTACTTC.

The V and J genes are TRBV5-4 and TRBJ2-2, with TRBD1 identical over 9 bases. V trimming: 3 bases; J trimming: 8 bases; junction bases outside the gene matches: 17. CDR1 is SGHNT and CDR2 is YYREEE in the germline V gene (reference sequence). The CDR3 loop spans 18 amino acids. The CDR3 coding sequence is TGTGCCAGCAGCTCGCCGCCCGGGACAGGGAAGAAGTCAGGGGAGCTGTTTTTT. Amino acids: CASSSPPGTGKKSGELFF.

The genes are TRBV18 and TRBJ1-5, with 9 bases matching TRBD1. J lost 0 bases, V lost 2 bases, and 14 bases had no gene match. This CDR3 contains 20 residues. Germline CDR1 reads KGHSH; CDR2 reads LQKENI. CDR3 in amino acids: CASSPFLPGQGAHSNQPQHF. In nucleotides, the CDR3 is TGTGCCAGCTCACCATTCCTTCCGGGACAGGGCGCTCATAGCAATCAGCCCCAGCATTTT.

The CDR3 sequence is CASSLAGGPVQYF. CDR3 DNA sequence: TGTGCCAGCAGCTTGGCGGGAGGCCCGGTGCAGTACTTC. V gene TRBV5-4 combines with J gene TRBJ2-5; 7 bases align to TRBD2. The germline gives CDR1 SGHNT, CDR2 YYREEE (reference sequence). The CDR3 is made up of 13 amino acids. The ends lost 0 bases at V and 11 bases at J; junction bases unmatched: 7.

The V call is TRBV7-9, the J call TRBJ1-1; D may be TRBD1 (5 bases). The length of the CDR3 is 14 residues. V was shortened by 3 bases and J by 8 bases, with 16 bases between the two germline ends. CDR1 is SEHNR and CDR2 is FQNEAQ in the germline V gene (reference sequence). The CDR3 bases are TGTGCCAGCAGCTTGGACTCCGGGGCATTCGAAGCTTTCTTT. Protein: CASSLDSGAFEAFF.